The 10 T cell receptor beta chains presented below share a single source sample, sequenced in a study of ipilimumab plus nivolumab after autologous stem cell transplantation. The repertoire was sequenced with immunoSEQ multiplex PCR; TCRdb's copy has only in-frame clones and lacks some. The sample records 15,000 to 20,000 clones, about four fifths being singletons. This specimen consisted of PBMCs, obtained in a trial of ipilimumab plus nivolumab as post-transplant consolidation. The origin of the receptors is a male donor with diffuse large B-cell lymphoma.

V is TRBV18 and J is TRBJ2-7; 7 nucleotides align to TRBD1. After removal of 5 bases from V and 0 bases from J, the junction contained 4 bases not matched to a gene. The CDR3 spans 14 residues. Germline V CDR1 and CDR2: KGHSH, LQKENI. This CDR3 reads CASSAGTDSYEQYF. As DNA, the CDR3 is TGTGCCAGCTCAGCAGGGACAGACTCCTACGAGCAGTACTTC. The whole variable domain, remainder taken from reference TRBV18 and TRBJ2-7, is NAGVMQNPRHLVRRRGQEARLRCSPMKGHSHVYWYRQLPEEGLKFMVYLQKENIIDESGMPKERFSAEFPKEGPSILRIQQVVRGDSAAYFCASSAGTDSYEQYFGPGTRLTVT.

This chain connects TRBV7-2 to TRBJ2-1; 9 bases line up with TRBD1. The CDR3 is made up of 13 amino acids. The J segment lost 8 bases and the V segment lost 4 bases, leaving 3 bases of the junction unmatched. Per germline, CDR1 SGHTA and CDR2 FQGNSA. As DNA, the CDR3 is TGTGCCAGCAGCTCGGACAGGGGCTATGAGCAGTTCTTC. Translated, it gives CASSSDRGYEQFF.

The rearrangement joins TRBV4-1 to TRBJ2-3; tentatively, D is TRBD2 (6 bases). The V gene's germline CDR1 is MGHRA and CDR2 YSYEKL. The CDR3 sequence is 16 residues long. With 2 bases removed from V and 5 bases from J, the gap between germline ends came to 17 bases. The CDR3 here is CASSQYPGLVGDTQYF. The CDR3 DNA follows: TGCGCCAGCAGCCAATACCCGGGACTGGTGGGAGATACGCAGTATTTT.

The CDR3 DNA reads as TGTGCCAGCAGCCTGACAGGGAGGGACTATGGCTACACCTTC. It encodes CASSLTGRDYGYTF. This chain joins TRBV7-9 and TRBJ1-2; 7 positions agree with TRBD1. Germline loops: CDR1 SEHNR, CDR2 FQNEAQ (reference sequence). J lost 3 bases, V lost 5 bases, and 6 bases had no gene match. This CDR3 has 14 residues.

This chain uses TRBV4-1 with TRBJ2-5, with D tentatively TRBD1 (5 bases). The CDR3 is 14 residues long. Trimming stripped 0 bases from V and 3 bases from J, with 8 bases between. From germline, CDR1 is MGHRA and CDR2 YSYEKL. The DNA for the CDR3 is TGCGCCAGCAGCCAAGAAGGGGCCGAAGAGACCCAGTACTTC. Translated, it gives CASSQEGAEETQYF.

The CDR3 is CASSQRLAGVNEQFF. The CDR3 DNA is TGTGCCAGCAGCCAAAGACTAGCGGGGGTTAATGAGCAGTTCTTC. The rearrangement uses TRBV7-3 and TRBJ2-1; 12 nucleotides match TRBD2. J lost 7 bases, V lost 5 bases, and 6 bases had no gene match. The CDR3 has 15 residues. Germline CDR1 is SGHTA and CDR2 is FQGTGA.

V gene TRBV6-6 combines with J gene TRBJ1-5; D unresolved. The germline CDR1 and CDR2 sequences are MNHNY and SVGAGI (reference sequence). Trimming stripped 6 bases from V and 0 bases from J, with 6 bases between. The CDR3 has 13 amino acids. For the CDR3, the DNA is TGTGCCAGCAGACCTAATAGCAATCAGCCCCAGCATTTT. It encodes CASRPNSNQPQHF.

Sample share makes this clone medium-sized. This rearrangement joins TRBV4-1 to TRBJ2-5; D perhaps matches TRBD1 (5 bases). Trimming took off 0 bases at V and 7 bases at J, with 15 bases between the two ends. Germline CDR1 reads MGHRA; CDR2 reads YSYEKL. The CDR3 contains 15 residues. CDR3 sequence: CASSQDRGTLLTQYF. CDR3 in DNA: TGCGCCAGCAGCCAAGATAGGGGAACCCTCTTGACCCAGTACTTC.

The chain joins TRBV19 to TRBJ1-2; no clear D. The germline CDR1 and CDR2 sequences are LNHDA and SQIVND (reference sequence). This CDR3 contains 15 residues. Trimming left V 4 bases short and J 2 bases short, with 14 bases between. The CDR3 region is CASSSRNTGNYGYTF. The DNA for the CDR3 is TGTGCCAGTAGTAGCCGTAACACCGGGAACTATGGCTACACCTTC. The full variable domain, in which reference TRBV19 and TRBJ1-2 provide the parts outside the CDR3, is DGGITQSPKYLFRKEGQNVTLSCEQNLNHDAMYWYRQDPGQGLRLIYYSQIVNDFQKGDIAEGYSVSREKKESFPLTVTSAQKNPTAFYLCASSSRNTGNYGYTFGSGTRLTVV.

This clone was detected only once. The chain is built from TRBV5-5 and TRBJ2-7; D gene uncertain. In germline, CDR1 is SGHKS, CDR2 YYEKEE (reference sequence). The CDR3 totals 12 residues. V lost 3 bases to trimming and J lost 2 bases, with 6 bases between them. CDR3 region: CASSSAAYEQYF. For the CDR3, the DNA is TGTGCCAGCAGCTCGGCGGCCTACGAGCAGTACTTC.